The present T cell receptor (beta chain) was sequenced within a study of blood T cell repertoires in COVID-19. Study details: Specimens from acute and convalescent COVID-19 originated in the United States, Italy and Spain. In each case, the material was cDNA or gDNA derived from T cells, B-cell-depleted T cells, or PBMCs.

This CDR3 is 14 amino acids long. V dropped 5 bases and J dropped 8; count of bases not matched to a gene: 8. Per the germline V gene, CDR1 is MDHEN and CDR2 is SYDVKM. Per the original methods: Nucleated cell number was recorded as an estimate derived from reference gene primer amplification. Data came from immunoSEQ multiplex PCR; TCRdb stores just in-frame clones and leaves some out. V, J and clone size are taken as reported in that table, and D and trimming were inferred from the DNA itself. Found here are 100,000 to 110,000 clones, around 88% of them singletons; the top ten hold about 5%. Sequencing was carried out using peripheral blood. The chain uses TRBV28 and TRBJ1-2; 10 bases align to TRBD1. The TCR was taken from a human donor in a cohort sampled during active COVID-19. CDR3 DNA sequence: TGTGCCAGCAGTCGAAGTGACAGGGGGCAAGGCTACACCTTC. It specifies CASSRSDRGQGYTF.